The rows below give T cell receptor beta chains drawn from one sample of a study of cytomegalovirus exposure and HLA in healthy donors. Profiled with immunoSEQ multiplex PCR; TCRdb holds only in-frame clones, not every one. This sample has under 150,000 clones; nearly 80% occur once, and the top ten carry around 5%. The material sequenced was PBMCs. These receptors all come from a male donor in good health and CMV-seronegative. The CDR3 runs from the conserved cysteine through the conserved F or W. A D gene is named only where the DNA matches it firmly. Some rows have no size entry. The others give once, few or many, or a class for an expanded clone.

v_gene,j_gene,abundance,d_gene,CDR3nt,CDR3aa
TRBV4-1,TRBJ1-1,-,TRBD1,TGCGCCAGCAGCATAGTCCGGGGACAGGGGATTGAAGCTTTCTTT,CASSIVRGQGIEAFF
TRBV9,TRBJ1-2,-,-,TGTGCCAGCAGTCCACATGACAGAACCATTAACTATGGCTACACCTTC,CASSPHDRTINYGYTF
TRBV5-6,TRBJ1-1,-,-,TGTGCCAGCAGCTTGGATCAGGACACTGAAGCTTTCTTT,CASSLDQDTEAFF
TRBV27,TRBJ1-2,-,-,TGTGCCAGCAGTTTATCGACGGCGGCGTTTAACTATGGCTACACCTTC,CASSLSTAAFNYGYTF
TRBV5-1,TRBJ2-5,-,TRBD1,TGCGCCAGCAGCCCGGGACAGGCAAAAGAGACCCAGTACTTC,CASSPGQAKETQYF
TRBV7-8,TRBJ2-3,-,-,TGTGCCAGCAGCTTACTTGGGCGACCAGATACGCAGTATTTT,CASSLLGRPDTQYF
TRBV2,TRBJ2-3,-,TRBD1,TGTGCCAGCAGTGTACGGACAGGCGGCACAGATACGCAGTATTTT,CASSVRTGGTDTQYF
TRBV6-6,TRBJ2-3,-,-,TGTGCCAGCAGGCCCCGGGACTTGGATACGCAGTATTTT,CASRPRDLDTQYF
TRBV7-8,TRBJ1-1,-,-,TGTGCCAGCAGCTCTCAGGGATTGAGCACTGAAGCTTTCTTT,CASSSQGLSTEAFF
TRBV7-9,TRBJ1-5,-,TRBD1,TGTGCCAGCAGCCCTACAGGGGCCCGTGGTCAGCCCCAGCATTTT,CASSPTGARGQPQHF
TRBV28,TRBJ1-2,-,-,TGTGCCAGCAGCCCAGGGGAATTCTATCGCTACACCTTC,CASSPGEFYRYTF
TRBV19,TRBJ2-5,-,-,TGTGCCAGTAAAGACAGAAATCAAGAGACCCAGTACTTC,CASKDRNQETQYF
TRBV6-6,TRBJ1-1,-,-,TGTGCCAGCAGTTCGCAGGGCATGAACACTGAAGCTTTCTTT,CASSSQGMNTEAFF
TRBV5-4,TRBJ1-1,-,-,TGTGCCAGCAGTCCGCAGGGGATTGGCACTGAAGCTTTCTTT,CASSPQGIGTEAFF
TRBV6-5,TRBJ2-3,-,-,TGTGCCAGCAGTCCGCTCGGGTTGTATACGCAGTATTTT,CASSPLGLYTQYF
TRBV7-2,TRBJ2-3,-,-,TGTGCCAGCAGCTTAGCGCTAGCAGCAGATACGCAGTATTTT,CASSLALAADTQYF
TRBV28,TRBJ2-3,-,-,TGTGCCAGCAGTTTACCGCCGGGACTGGTGTTGGCTAGCACAGATACGCAGTATTTT,CASSLPPGLVLASTDTQYF
TRBV7-2,TRBJ2-7,few,TRBD1,TGTGCCAGCAAACAGGGGTGGGGGGAGCAGTACTTC,CASKQGWGEQYF
TRBV4-2,TRBJ1-2,-,-,TGTGCCAGCAGCCAAGGGGCTGACTATGGCTACACCTTC,CASSQGADYGYTF
TRBV4-1,TRBJ1-1,-,TRBD1,TGCGCCACCTACAGGGGGCAGACTGAAGCTTTCTTT,CATYRGQTEAFF
TRBV12-5,TRBJ1-4,-,TRBD1,TGTGCTAGTGGTTTGGACAGGGGTGAAAAACTGTTTTTT,CASGLDRGEKLFF
TRBV5-1,TRBJ1-3,-,-,TGCGCCAGCAGCCGCGGACAGCCAAGCACCTCTGGAAACACCATATATTTT,CASSRGQPSTSGNTIYF
TRBV29-1,TRBJ2-5,-,-,TGCAGCGTTGAAAAGGGGCAGGGAGAGACCCAGTACTTC,CSVEKGQGETQYF
TRBV5-6,TRBJ2-6,-,-,TGTGCCAGCAGCTTGTTTACTGGGGCCAACGTCCTGACTTTC,CASSLFTGANVLTF
TRBV6-5,TRBJ1-5,-,TRBD1,TGTGCCAGCAGTCAACAGGGACAGGGCAATCAGCCCCAGCATTTT,CASSQQGQGNQPQHF
TRBV7-9,TRBJ2-2,once,TRBD2,TGTGCCAGCAGCTTAGAGGGACTAGAAATCGGGGAGCTGTTTTTT,CASSLEGLEIGELFF
TRBV5-1,TRBJ1-5,few,-,TGTGCCAGCAGCTTGGGGCAGGGAAACAATCAGCCCCAGCATTTT,CASSLGQGNNQPQHF
TRBV29-1,TRBJ2-7,-,TRBD1,TGCAGCGGAGGACAGGGGGACTACGAGCAGTACTTC,CSGGQGDYEQYF
TRBV5-1,TRBJ2-1,few,TRBD1,TGCGCCAGCAGCCCGCGGACAGGGGGCAATGAGCAGTTCTTC,CASSPRTGGNEQFF
TRBV7-9,TRBJ2-7,few,-,TGTGCCAGCAGCCCCTCCTGGACAGACTACGAGCAGTACTTC,CASSPSWTDYEQYF
TRBV30,TRBJ1-5,-,-,TGTGCCTGGAGTGTACTGGGCCAGCCCCAGCATTTT,CAWSVLGQPQHF
TRBV6-4,TRBJ2-2,-,TRBD2,TGTGCCAGCAGTTCGAGCGGGGAGTTCACCGGGGAGCTGTTTTTT,CASSSSGEFTGELFF
TRBV14,TRBJ1-3,-,-,TGTGCCAGCAGCCAAGAGTTAACGGCTTCTCGACTGGGAAACACCATATATTTT,CASSQELTASRLGNTIYF
TRBV14,TRBJ1-2,-,-,TGTGCCAGCAGCCAGGACTACGCCTTATTCTATGGCTACACCTTC,CASSQDYALFYGYTF
TRBV5-6,TRBJ1-5,-,-,TGTGCCAGCAGCTTGGGTTCGGCAGGGGTTATTCAGCCCCAGCATTTT,CASSLGSAGVIQPQHF
TRBV19,TRBJ1-2,-,TRBD1,TGTGCCAGTAGTCACTCCGGACAGGTCTATGGCTACACCTTC,CASSHSGQVYGYTF
TRBV6-5,TRBJ1-1,-,-,TGTGCCAGCACGCGGGGAACTGAAGCTTTCTTT,CASTRGTEAFF
TRBV7-2,TRBJ2-5,-,-,TGTGCCAGCAGCTCCGCGGCGAGCGGCGCAAGAGAGACCCAGTACTTC,CASSSAASGARETQYF
TRBV18,TRBJ1-2,-,-,TGTGCCAGCTCACCGACTTCCTACCAAAGCTACACCTTC,CASSPTSYQSYTF
TRBV30,TRBJ2-7,-,-,TGTGCCTGGAGTGTATCTAGCTCCTACGAGCAGTACTTC,CAWSVSSSYEQYF
TRBV4-3,TRBJ2-1,-,-,TGCGCCAGCAGCCAAGAAAATACAGGCCATGGGCAGTTCTTC,CASSQENTGHGQFF
TRBV18,TRBJ1-2,once,-,TGTGCCAGCTCACCAGCCTCCGGCGGTTTCTATGGCTACACCTTC,CASSPASGGFYGYTF
TRBV11-2,TRBJ2-7,-,-,TGTGCCAGCAGCTTCGGGCGGAGGAACCGGGACTTTACGTACGAGCAGTACTTC,CASSFGRRNRDFTYEQYF